This TCR beta chain was observed in a study of shared clonotypes between healthy human individuals. Study-wide results and limits: Non-shared clonotypes showed lower generation probabilities than clonotypes common to all four donors. Large sequencing depth failed to make sorted-subset sequencing complete, rarefaction showed.

The CDR3 sequence is 14 residues long. Germline V gene sequence: CDR1 MNHEY, CDR2 SVGAGI. V was shortened by 4 bases and J by 5 bases, with 11 bases between the two germline ends. Method: immunoSEQ multiplex PCR; TCRdb's copy keeps in-frame clones and lacks some. The sample carries under 2.5 million clones, 85% to 95% recorded once. To note about this clone: The target antigen is unknown.

The sequence was obtained from a man aged 18 to 30 in good health. Some clones in this sample may be carry-over from other donors' samples. This chain connects TRBV6-5 to TRBJ1-4; the D is unclear. The specimen sequenced was naive CD4+ T cells from PBMCs. Described subset: CD45RA+ positively selected. The CDR3 region has the DNA TGTGCCAGCAGTTCCCGAGTAGGGAATGAAAAACTGTTTTTT. Amino acids: CASSSRVGNEKLFF.